This T cell receptor beta chain was documented in a study of identical twins. CDR1 is SGHRS and CDR2 is YFSETQ in the germline V gene. This CDR3 is built from 17 residues. V was clipped by 1 base and J by 4 bases; unmatched bases: 9. TCRdb re-derived calls from the 5' RACE reads in MiXCR, one entry per CDR3 protein. The data show roughly 1.6 million distinct CDR3 sequences, roughly a third seen once. This TCR derives from a newborn girl in good health. V usage is TRBV5-1 and J usage is TRBJ2-1; the match to TRBD2 covers 9 bases. The sequenced sample was cord blood. Here the CDR3 DNA reads TGCGCCAGCAGCTTGAGTGGCGGGGGGGGACCTTACAATGAGCAGTTCTTC. It translates to CASSLSGGGGPYNEQFF.